The 10 T cell receptor beta chains below come from one sample, sequenced in a study of cytomegalovirus exposure and HLA in healthy donors. The data were produced by immunoSEQ multiplex PCR, yet TCRdb's version contains in-frame clones alone and is incomplete. The sample shows 100,000 to 150,000 clones, about nine tenths of them seen only once. Sequenced: PBMCs. The receptors were sampled from a man aged 25-45 years in good health and CMV-seronegative.

The chain combines TRBV7-9 with TRBJ2-7; no clear D. V was pared by 1 base and J by 6 bases, with 7 bases between. The length of the CDR3 is 12 residues. Germline V gene lookup returns CDR1 SEHNR and CDR2 FQNEAQ (reference sequence). The CDR3 coding sequence is TGTGCCAGCAGCTTAGTAGCTACCGAGCAGTACTTC. This translates into CASSLVATEQYF.

The chain uses TRBV7-3 and TRBJ2-1; tentative D call: TRBD2 (6 bases). Trimming cost V 1 base and J 0 bases, with 10 bases left between them. CDR1 and CDR2 (germline): SGHTA, FQGTGA. This CDR3 region has 16 residues. CDR3 DNA: TGTGCCAGCAGCTTAAGGGCGGGGAGCTCCTACAATGAGCAGTTCTTC. Translating gives CASSLRAGSSYNEQFF.

The chain has TRBV6-5 and TRBJ1-1, with D unclear. V lost 5 bases and J 0 bases, leaving 10 bases between the germline ends. The CDR3 contains 14 residues. Germline CDR1 reads MNHEY; CDR2 reads SVGAGI. CDR3 region: CASSPREMNTEAFF. CDR3 nucleotides: TGTGCCAGCAGTCCCCGGGAGATGAACACTGAAGCTTTCTTT.

Notes on this clone: The same CDR3 is also encoded by other DNA sequences in this sample. The rearrangement uses TRBV2 and TRBJ2-7, with 7 bases matching TRBD1. The J segment lost 3 bases and the V segment lost 4 bases, leaving 0 bases of the junction unmatched. Germline lookup yields CDR1 SNHLY and CDR2 FYNNEI. The CDR3 extends over 12 amino acids. The CDR3 reads CASSGQGYEQYF. In DNA, the CDR3 is TGTGCCAGCAGTGGACAGGGCTACGAGCAGTACTTC.

This chain connects TRBV6-4 to TRBJ2-3, with 9 bases aligning to TRBD2. The CDR3 runs to 16 residues. The germline V gene encodes CDR1 MRHNA and CDR2 SNTAGT. The trim removed 0 bases at V and 5 bases at J, leaving 6 bases unmatched. The CDR3 DNA reads TGTGCCAGCAGTGACTCTGGTAGCGGGGGCGTAGATACGCAGTATTTT. The encoded protein is CASSDSGSGGVDTQYF.

The genes are TRBV5-4 and TRBJ2-1; 9 bases agree with TRBD1. CDR1 and CDR2 (germline): SGHNT, YYREEE (reference sequence). Trimming removed 2 bases from V and 9 bases from J; junction bases left unmatched: 9. The CDR3 has 15 amino acids. The CDR3 coding sequence is TGTGCCAGCAGCTTTGTACAGGGGGCGTGGAGTGAGCAGTTCTTC. The encoded protein is CASSFVQGAWSEQFF.

The chain is built from TRBV19 and TRBJ1-6; TRBD1 matches 7 bases. Germline V gene data show CDR1 as LNHDA and CDR2 as SQIVND (reference sequence). J was trimmed by 9 bases and V by 8 bases; bases with no gene match: 7. The CDR3 covers 13 residues. The CDR3 DNA sequence: TGTGCCAGTCACAGGGGTGGGGTTTCACCCCTCCACTTT. Amino acid sequence: CASHRGGVSPLHF.

The V gene is TRBV9, the J gene TRBJ2-3; possible D gene TRBD2, 6 bases. Per the germline V gene, CDR1 is SGDLS and CDR2 is YYNGEE. V shed 0 bases and J shed 0 bases, with 11 bases lying between them. This CDR3 is built from 16 residues. For the CDR3, the DNA is TGTGCCAGCAGCGTAGAGAGGCGGGGAAGCACAGATACGCAGTATTTT. Protein: CASSVERRGSTDTQYF. The complete variable domain, with remaining parts taken from reference TRBV9 and TRBJ2-3, reads DSGVTQTPKHLITATGQRVTLRCSPRSGDLSVYWYQQSLDQGLQFLIQYYNGEERAKGNILERFSAQQFPDLHSELNLSSLELGDSALYFCASSVERRGSTDTQYFGPGTRLTVL.

The V call is TRBV7-8, the J call TRBJ1-2; 8 bases are shared with TRBD1. Germline V CDR1 and CDR2: SGHVS, FQNEAQ. The CDR3 extends over 15 amino acids. V was clipped by 1 base and J by 4 bases; unmatched bases: 5. The CDR3 is CASSLEVDRGYGYTF. The CDR3 DNA sequence: TGTGCCAGCAGCTTAGAGGTCGACAGGGGCTATGGCTACACCTTC.

This chain links TRBV5-1 with TRBJ1-1; unclear D gene. CDR3 length equals 17 residues. The V end was cut by 0 bases, the J end by 0 bases, with 15 bases between. CDR1 and CDR2 from the germline V gene are SGHRS and YFSETQ. CDR3 DNA: TGCGCCAGCAGCTTGGAGAACCTTGCCGGGGTGAACACTGAAGCTTTCTTT. Amino acid sequence: CASSLENLAGVNTEAFF.